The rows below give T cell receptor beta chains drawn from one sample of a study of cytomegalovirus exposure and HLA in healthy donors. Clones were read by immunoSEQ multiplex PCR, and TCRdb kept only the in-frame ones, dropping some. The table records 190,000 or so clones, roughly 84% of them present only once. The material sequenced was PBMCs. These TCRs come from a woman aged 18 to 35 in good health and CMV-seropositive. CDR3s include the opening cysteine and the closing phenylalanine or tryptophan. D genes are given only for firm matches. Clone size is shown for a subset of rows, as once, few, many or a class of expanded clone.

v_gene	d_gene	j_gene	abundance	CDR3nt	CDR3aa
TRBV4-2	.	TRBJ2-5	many	TGTGCCAGCAGCCAAGAGGCGAGAGGAGAGACCCAGTACTTC	CASSQEARGETQYF
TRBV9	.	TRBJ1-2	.	TGTGCCAGCAGCCCGAGAGGCCAAACTACCCCCCATGGCTACACCTTC	CASSPRGQTTPHGYTF
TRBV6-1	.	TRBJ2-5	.	TGTGCCAGCAGTGAGGGGCCCAGGAAAGGACAAGAGACCCAGTACTTC	CASSEGPRKGQETQYF
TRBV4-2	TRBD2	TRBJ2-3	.	TGTGCCAGCAGCCTCCTCGGGGAGGGAACGCAGTATTTT	CASSLLGEGTQYF
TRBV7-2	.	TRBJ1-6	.	TGTGCCAGCAGCTTTCGTGGGAGTGGGAATTCACCCCTCCACTTT	CASSFRGSGNSPLHF
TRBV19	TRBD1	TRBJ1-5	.	TGTGCCAGTAGTATCCGCGGGACAGGGAATCAGCCCCAGCATTTT	CASSIRGTGNQPQHF
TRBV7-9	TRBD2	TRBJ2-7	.	TGTGCCAGCAGCTCTTTCTTCTCTAGCGGGGGGTCCTACGAGCAGTACTTC	CASSSFFSSGGSYEQYF
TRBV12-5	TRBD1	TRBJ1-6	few	TGTGCTAGTGGTCCGACAGGGTTTTCACCCCTCCACTTT	CASGPTGFSPLHF
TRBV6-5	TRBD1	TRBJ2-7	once	TGTGCCAGCATGGACCGGGACAGAACCTACGAGCAGTACTTC	CASMDRDRTYEQYF
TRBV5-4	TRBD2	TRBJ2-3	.	TGTGCCAGCAGCCTGACTAGCGGGGGGGCAAGAGCATTAGATACGCAGTATTTT	CASSLTSGGARALDTQYF
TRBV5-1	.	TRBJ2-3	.	TGCGCCAGCAGCTTGCGGGGGACTCTCACAGATACGCAGTATTTT	CASSLRGTLTDTQYF
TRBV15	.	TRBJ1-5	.	TGTGCCACCAGCAGAGATGAGGGGAGGTATAGCAATCAGCCCCAGCATTTT	CATSRDEGRYSNQPQHF
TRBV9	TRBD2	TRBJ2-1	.	TGTGCCAGCAGCGACGGGGGGGCTTACAATGAGCAGTTCTTC	CASSDGGAYNEQFF
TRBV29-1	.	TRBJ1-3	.	TGCAGCGTAATATCAGGGGCGGGAAACACCATATATTTT	CSVISGAGNTIYF
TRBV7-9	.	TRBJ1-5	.	TGTGCCAGCAGCCCCGCAGATCAGCCCCAGCATTTT	CASSPADQPQHF
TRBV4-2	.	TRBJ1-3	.	TGTGCCAGCAGCCAGGGGCGGAACACCATATATTTT	CASSQGRNTIYF
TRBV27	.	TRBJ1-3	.	TGTGCCAGCAGTGAGGCGGGACTGACCTCTGGAAACACCATATATTTT	CASSEAGLTSGNTIYF
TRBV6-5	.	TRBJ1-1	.	TGTGCCACCAGAACAGCAGTATCCCACACTGAAGCTTTCTTT	CATRTAVSHTEAFF
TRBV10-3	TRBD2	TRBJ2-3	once	TGTGCCATCAGCTCCCCCGGGACTAGCGGGTCGACAGATACGCAGTATTTT	CAISSPGTSGSTDTQYF
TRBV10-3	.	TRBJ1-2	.	TGTGCCATCAGTGTTAGCTATGGCTACACCTTC	CAISVSYGYTF
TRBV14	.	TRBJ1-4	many	TGTGCCAGCAGCCCCGGCGGGATTGCAACTAATGAAAAACTGTTTTTT	CASSPGGIATNEKLFF
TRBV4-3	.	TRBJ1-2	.	TGCGCCAGCAGCCGGGGGGGCACTTATGGCTACACCTTC	CASSRGGTYGYTF
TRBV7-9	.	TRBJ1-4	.	TGTGCCAGCAGGGCCACGGCGGCGGATGAAAAACTGTTTTTT	CASRATAADEKLFF
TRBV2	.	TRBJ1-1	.	TGTGCCAGCACCCTAGGGGTAGGGAACACTGAAGCTTTCTTT	CASTLGVGNTEAFF
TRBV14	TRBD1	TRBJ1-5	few	TGTGCCAGCACCACGGGACAGGGCGCCCAGCCCCAGCATTTT	CASTTGQGAQPQHF
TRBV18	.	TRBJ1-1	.	TGTGCCAGCCGGATGACGGGGAAGAACACTGAAGCTTTCTTT	CASRMTGKNTEAFF
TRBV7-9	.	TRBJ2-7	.	TGTGCCAGCAGCTTCCGGACTGACTACGAGCAGTACTTC	CASSFRTDYEQYF
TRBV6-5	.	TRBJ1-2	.	TGTGCCAGCAGTTACAAGGGAGGCTATGGCTACACCTTC	CASSYKGGYGYTF
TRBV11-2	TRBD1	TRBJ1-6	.	TGTGCCAGCAGGGAAAACAGGGGGCATTCACCCCTCCACTTT	CASRENRGHSPLHF
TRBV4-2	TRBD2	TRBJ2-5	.	TGTGCCAGCAGCCAAGCGGGGGGGCGGCAAAACACCCAGTACTTC	CASSQAGGRQNTQYF
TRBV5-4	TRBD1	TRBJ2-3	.	TGTGCCAGCAGCTCCGCCACCGGGACAGGGGACGATACGCAGTATTTT	CASSSATGTGDDTQYF
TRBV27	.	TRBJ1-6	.	TGTGCCAGCAGTTTATCGGGCAGGGCAGGGTCACCCCTCCACTTT	CASSLSGRAGSPLHF
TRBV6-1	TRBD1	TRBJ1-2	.	TGTGCCAGCAGTGGGGACAGGGGGCCTACTAACTATGGCTACACCTTC	CASSGDRGPTNYGYTF
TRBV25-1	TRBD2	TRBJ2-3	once	TGTGCCAGCACTCTAGCGGGGGGGAGCACAGATACGCAGTATTTT	CASTLAGGSTDTQYF
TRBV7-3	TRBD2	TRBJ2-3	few	TGTGCCAGCAGCTTTACCGGACTAGCGGAATCAGATACGCAGTATTTT	CASSFTGLAESDTQYF
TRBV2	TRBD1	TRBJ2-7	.	TGTGCCAGCACCCGGGACAGGAGCTCCTACGAGCAGTACTTC	CASTRDRSSYEQYF
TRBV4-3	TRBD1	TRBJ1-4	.	TGCGCCAGCAGCCAGGGGACAGCCTCTAATGAAAAACTGTTTTTT	CASSQGTASNEKLFF
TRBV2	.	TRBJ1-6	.	TGTGCCAGCACGCCGGGGGGCGCTTCTTTACGTTCACCCCTCCACTTT	CASTPGGASLRSPLHF
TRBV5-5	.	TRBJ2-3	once	TGTGCCAGCAGCTCCGCGGACAGCCGAGATACGCAGTATTTT	CASSSADSRDTQYF
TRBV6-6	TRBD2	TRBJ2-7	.	TGTGCCAGCAGCTCGCAGCGGGGCAGCTCCTACGAGCAGTACTTC	CASSSQRGSSYEQYF
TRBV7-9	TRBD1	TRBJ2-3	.	TGTGCCAGCAGCTTCGGGGGACAGGCCGAAGATACGCAGTATTTT	CASSFGGQAEDTQYF
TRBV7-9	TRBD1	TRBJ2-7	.	TGTGCCAGCAGCTTAAGCGGGACAGGGCCCTACGAGCAGTACTTC	CASSLSGTGPYEQYF
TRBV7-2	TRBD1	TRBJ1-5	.	TGTGCCAGCAGCGTAACAGGGGGCGGATCTCAGCCCCAGCATTTT	CASSVTGGGSQPQHF
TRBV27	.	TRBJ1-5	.	TGTGCCAGCAGTTTATCGAAGACAGGCTGGGGCAATCAGCCCCAGCATTTT	CASSLSKTGWGNQPQHF
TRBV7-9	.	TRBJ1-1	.	TGTGCCAGCAGCTTATACGGGGGTAAACTTTATGAAGCTTTCTTT	CASSLYGGKLYEAFF
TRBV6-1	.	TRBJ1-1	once	TGTGCCACGGGTTCAGGGGTGAACACTGAAGCTTTCTTT	CATGSGVNTEAFF